This TCR beta chain was obtained from a study of cytomegalovirus exposure and HLA in healthy donors. In the PCR, 60 Vbeta and 13 Jbeta primers were used. TCRdb keeps only in-frame clones here, not all; method: immunoSEQ multiplex PCR. The sample lists about 120,000 clones; around 69% were seen once. This CDR3 comprises 15 residues. V shed 0 bases and J shed 3 bases, with 12 bases lying between them. The V gene's germline CDR1 is SGDLS and CDR2 YYNGEE. This receptor was taken from a middle-aged woman in good health and CMV-seropositive. The chain employs TRBV9 and TRBJ1-1; maybe TRBD1 (6 bases). Sequenced input: PBMCs. The CDR3 DNA follows: TGTGCCAGCAGCGTAGGCCAGGGGTCCTACACTGAAGCTTTCTTT. It encodes CASSVGQGSYTEAFF.